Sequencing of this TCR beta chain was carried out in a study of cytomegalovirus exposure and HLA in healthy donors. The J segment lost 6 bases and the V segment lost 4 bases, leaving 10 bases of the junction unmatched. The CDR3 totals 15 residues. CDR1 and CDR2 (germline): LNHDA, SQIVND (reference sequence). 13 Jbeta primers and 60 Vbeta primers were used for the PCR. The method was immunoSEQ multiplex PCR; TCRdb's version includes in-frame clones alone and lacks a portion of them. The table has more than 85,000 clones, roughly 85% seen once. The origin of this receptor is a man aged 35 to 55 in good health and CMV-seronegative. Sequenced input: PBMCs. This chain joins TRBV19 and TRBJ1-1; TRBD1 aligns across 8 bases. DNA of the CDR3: TGTGCCAGTAGTACCTCAGGGGGCGCGAGGCCTGAAGCTTTCTTT. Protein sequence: CASSTSGGARPEAFF.